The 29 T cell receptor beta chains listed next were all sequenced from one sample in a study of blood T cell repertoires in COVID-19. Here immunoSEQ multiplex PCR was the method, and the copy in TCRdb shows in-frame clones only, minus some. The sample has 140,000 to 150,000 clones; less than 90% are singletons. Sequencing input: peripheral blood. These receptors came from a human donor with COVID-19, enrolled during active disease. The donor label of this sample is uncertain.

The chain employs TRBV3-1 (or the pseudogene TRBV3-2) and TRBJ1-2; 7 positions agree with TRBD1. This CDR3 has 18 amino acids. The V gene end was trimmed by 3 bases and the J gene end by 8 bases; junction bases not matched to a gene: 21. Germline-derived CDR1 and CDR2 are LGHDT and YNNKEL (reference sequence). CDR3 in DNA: TGTGCCAGCAGCCAGGGCGGGTGGGCAGGAGCCGACAGGGCGGGCTACACCTTC. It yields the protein CASSQGGWAGADRAGYTF.

The CDR3 nucleotides read TGTGCCAGCATTCCCGAACAGGGGGCCGGCGAGCAGTACTTC. Translated: CASIPEQGAGEQYF. This chain links TRBV2 with TRBJ2-7; TRBD1 matches at 9 bases. Germline V gene lookup returns CDR1 SNHLY and CDR2 FYNNEI. V dropped 7 bases and J dropped 6; count of bases not matched to a gene: 10. The CDR3 contains 14 residues.

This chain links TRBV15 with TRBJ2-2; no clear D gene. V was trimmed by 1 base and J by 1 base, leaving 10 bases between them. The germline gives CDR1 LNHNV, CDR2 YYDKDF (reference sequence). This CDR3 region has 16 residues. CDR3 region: CATSRVLLENTGELFF. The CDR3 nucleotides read TGTGCCACCAGCAGAGTATTGCTAGAGAACACCGGGGAGCTGTTTTTT.

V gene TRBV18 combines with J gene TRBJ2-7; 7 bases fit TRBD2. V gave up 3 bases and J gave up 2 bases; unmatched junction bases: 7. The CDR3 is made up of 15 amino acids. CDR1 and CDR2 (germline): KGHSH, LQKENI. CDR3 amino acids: CASSPPAGGAYEQYF. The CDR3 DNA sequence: TGTGCCAGCTCACCCCCGGCTGGGGGGGCCTACGAGCAGTACTTC.

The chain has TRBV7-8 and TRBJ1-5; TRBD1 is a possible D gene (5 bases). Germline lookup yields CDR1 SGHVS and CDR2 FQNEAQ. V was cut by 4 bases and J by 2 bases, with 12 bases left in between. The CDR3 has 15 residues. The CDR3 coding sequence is TGTGCCAGCAGCTCCAGGTGGGGGGGCAATCAGCCCCAGCATTTT. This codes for CASSSRWGGNQPQHF.

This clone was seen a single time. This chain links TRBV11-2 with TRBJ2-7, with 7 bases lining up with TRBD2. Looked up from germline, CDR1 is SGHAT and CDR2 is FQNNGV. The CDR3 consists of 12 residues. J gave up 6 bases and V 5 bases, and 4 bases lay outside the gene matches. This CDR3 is CASSLGGFEQYF. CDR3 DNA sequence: TGTGCCAGCAGCCTCGGGGGGTTCGAGCAGTACTTC.

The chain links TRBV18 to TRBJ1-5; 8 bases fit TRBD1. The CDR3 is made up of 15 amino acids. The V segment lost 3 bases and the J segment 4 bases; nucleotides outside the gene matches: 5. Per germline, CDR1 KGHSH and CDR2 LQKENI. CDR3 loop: CASSPRQGRNQPQHF. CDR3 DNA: TGTGCCAGCTCACCTCGACAGGGGCGTAATCAGCCCCAGCATTTT.

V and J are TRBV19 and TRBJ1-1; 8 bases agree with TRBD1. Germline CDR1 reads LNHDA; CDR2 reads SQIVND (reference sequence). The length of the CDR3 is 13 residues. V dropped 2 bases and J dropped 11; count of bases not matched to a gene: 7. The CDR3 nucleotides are TGTGCCAGTAGTATAAGCAGGGGGCTAGGGGCTTTCTTT. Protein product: CASSISRGLGAFF. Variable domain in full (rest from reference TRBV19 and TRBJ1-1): DGGITQSPKYLFRKEGQNVTLSCEQNLNHDAMYWYRQDPGQGLRLIYYSQIVNDFQKGDIAEGYSVSREKKESFPLTVTSAQKNPTAFYLCASSISRGLGAFFGQGTRLTVV.

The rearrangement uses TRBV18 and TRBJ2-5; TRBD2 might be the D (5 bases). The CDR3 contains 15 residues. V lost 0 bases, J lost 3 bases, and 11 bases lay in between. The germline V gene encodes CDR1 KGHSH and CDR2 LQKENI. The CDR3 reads CASSPPKGSEETQYF. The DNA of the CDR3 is TGTGCCAGCTCACCACCAAAAGGTAGCGAAGAGACCCAGTACTTC.

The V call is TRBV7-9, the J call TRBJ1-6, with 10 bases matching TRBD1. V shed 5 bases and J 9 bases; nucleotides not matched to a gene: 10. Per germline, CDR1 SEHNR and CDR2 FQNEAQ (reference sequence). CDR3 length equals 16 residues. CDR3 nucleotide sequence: TGTGCCAGCAGCAACGAGCCCCGGGACAGGGGTTCACCCCTCCACTTT. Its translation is CASSNEPRDRGSPLHF.

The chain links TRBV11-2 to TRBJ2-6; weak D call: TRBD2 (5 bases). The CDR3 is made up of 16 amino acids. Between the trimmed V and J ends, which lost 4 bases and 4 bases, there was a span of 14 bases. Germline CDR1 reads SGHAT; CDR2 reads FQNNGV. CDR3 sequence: CASSSNLASGANVLTF. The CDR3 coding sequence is TGTGCCAGCAGCTCCAATCTAGCATCCGGGGCCAACGTCCTGACTTTC.

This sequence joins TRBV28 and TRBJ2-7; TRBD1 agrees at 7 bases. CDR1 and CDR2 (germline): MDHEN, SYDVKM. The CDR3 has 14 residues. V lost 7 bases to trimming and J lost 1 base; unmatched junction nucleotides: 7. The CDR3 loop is CASKRDSVSYEQYF. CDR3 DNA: TGTGCCAGCAAACGGGACAGCGTTTCCTACGAGCAGTACTTC.

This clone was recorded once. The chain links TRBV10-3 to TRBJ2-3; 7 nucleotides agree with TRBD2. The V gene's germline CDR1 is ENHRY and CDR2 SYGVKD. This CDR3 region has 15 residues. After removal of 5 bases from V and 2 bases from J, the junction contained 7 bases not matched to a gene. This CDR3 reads CAISLGRGVTDTQYF. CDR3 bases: TGTGCCATCAGTCTAGGACGGGGGGTCACAGATACGCAGTATTTT.

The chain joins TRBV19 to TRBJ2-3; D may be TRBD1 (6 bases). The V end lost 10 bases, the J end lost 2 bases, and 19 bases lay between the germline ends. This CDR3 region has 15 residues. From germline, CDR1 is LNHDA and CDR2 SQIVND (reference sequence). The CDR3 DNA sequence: TGTGCCACCCGGTGGACAGCACGCAACACAGATACGCAGTATTTT. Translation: CATRWTARNTDTQYF.

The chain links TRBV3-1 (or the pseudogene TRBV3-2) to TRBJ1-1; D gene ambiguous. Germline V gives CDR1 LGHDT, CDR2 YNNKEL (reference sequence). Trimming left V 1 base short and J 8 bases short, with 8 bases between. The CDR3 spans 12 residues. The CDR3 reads CASSQGLTEAFF. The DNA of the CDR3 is TGTGCCAGCAGCCAAGGACTGACCGAAGCTTTCTTT.

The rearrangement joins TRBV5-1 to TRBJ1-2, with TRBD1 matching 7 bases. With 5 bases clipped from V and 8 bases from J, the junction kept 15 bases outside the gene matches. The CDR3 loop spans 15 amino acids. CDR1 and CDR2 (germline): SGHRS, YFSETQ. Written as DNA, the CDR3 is TGCGCCAGCAGTTCGACGGGGACAGCGGCTCTAGGCTACACCTTC. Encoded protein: CASSSTGTAALGYTF.

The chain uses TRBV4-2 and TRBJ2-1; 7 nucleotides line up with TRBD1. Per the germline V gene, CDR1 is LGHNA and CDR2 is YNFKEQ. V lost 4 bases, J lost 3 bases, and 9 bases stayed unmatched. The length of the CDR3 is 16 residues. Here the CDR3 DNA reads TGTGCCAGCAGCCGAACCGGGACAGACTTCTACAATGAGCAGTTCTTC. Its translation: CASSRTGTDFYNEQFF.

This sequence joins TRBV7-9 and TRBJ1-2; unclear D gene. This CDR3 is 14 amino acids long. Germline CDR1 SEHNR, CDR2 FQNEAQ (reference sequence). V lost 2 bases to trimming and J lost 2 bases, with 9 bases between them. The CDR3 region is CASSLRVGNYGYTF. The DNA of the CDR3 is TGTGCCAGCAGCTTACGGGTAGGAAACTATGGCTACACCTTC. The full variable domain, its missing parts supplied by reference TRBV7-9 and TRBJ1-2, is DTGVSQNPRHKITKRGQNVTFRCDPISEHNRLYWYRQTLGQGPEFLTYFQNEAQLEKSRLLSDRFSAERPKGSFSTLEIQRTEQGDSAMYLCASSLRVGNYGYTFGSGTRLTVV.

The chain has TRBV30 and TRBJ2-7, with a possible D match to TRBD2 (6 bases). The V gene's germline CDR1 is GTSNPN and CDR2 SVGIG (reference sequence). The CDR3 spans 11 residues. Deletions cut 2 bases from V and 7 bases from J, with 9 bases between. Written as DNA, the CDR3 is TGTGCCTGGAGTCTTGGGGGGGAGCAGTACTTC. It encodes CAWSLGGEQYF.

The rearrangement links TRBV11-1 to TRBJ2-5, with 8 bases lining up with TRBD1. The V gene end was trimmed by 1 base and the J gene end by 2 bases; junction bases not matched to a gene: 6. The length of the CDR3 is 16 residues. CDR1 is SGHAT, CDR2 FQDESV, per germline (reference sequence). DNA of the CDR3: TGTGCCAGCAGCTTAGTTTGGACAGGGACTCAAGAGACCCAGTACTTC. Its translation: CASSLVWTGTQETQYF. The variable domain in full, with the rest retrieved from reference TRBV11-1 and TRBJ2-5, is EAEVAQSPRYKITEKSQAVAFWCDPISGHATLYWYRQILGQGPELLVQFQDESVVDDSQLPKDRFSAERLKGVDSTLKIQPAELGDSAMYLCASSLVWTGTQETQYFGPGTRLLVL.

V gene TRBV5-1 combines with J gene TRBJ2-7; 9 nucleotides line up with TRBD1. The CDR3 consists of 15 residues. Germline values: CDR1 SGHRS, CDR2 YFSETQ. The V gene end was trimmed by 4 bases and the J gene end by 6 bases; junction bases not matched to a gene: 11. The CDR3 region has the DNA TGCGCCAGCAGCCCAAGCCGGGACAGGGTACGCGAGCAGTACTTC. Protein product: CASSPSRDRVREQYF.

In DNA, the CDR3 is TGTGCCAGCAGCTTATCGACAGACACTGAAGCTTTCTTT. This codes for CASSLSTDTEAFF. The rearrangement uses TRBV7-3 and TRBJ1-1; TRBD1 might be the D (5 bases). V lost 2 bases and J lost 3, with 7 bases in between. This CDR3 comprises 13 residues. Germline V gene data show CDR1 as SGHTA and CDR2 as FQGTGA. Looking up the rest from reference TRBV7-3 and TRBJ1-1 gives the full variable domain: GAGVSQTPSNKVTEKGKYVELRCDPISGHTALYWYRQSLGQGPEFLIYFQGTGAADDSGLPNDRFFAVRPEGSVSTLKIQRTERGDSAVYLCASSLSTDTEAFFGQGTRLTVV.

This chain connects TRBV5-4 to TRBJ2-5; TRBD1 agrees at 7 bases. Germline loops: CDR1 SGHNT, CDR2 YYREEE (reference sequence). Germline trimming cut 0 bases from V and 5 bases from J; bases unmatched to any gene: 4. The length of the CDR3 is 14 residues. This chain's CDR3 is CASSLEGAEETQYF. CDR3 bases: TGTGCCAGCAGCTTGGAGGGGGCGGAGGAGACCCAGTACTTC.

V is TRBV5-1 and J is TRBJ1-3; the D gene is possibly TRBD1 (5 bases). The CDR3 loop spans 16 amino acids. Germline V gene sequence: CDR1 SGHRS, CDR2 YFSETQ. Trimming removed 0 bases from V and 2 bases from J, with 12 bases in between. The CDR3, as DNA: TGCGCCAGCAGCTTGGACCAGGGATCGGCTGGAAACACCATATATTTT. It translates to CASSLDQGSAGNTIYF.

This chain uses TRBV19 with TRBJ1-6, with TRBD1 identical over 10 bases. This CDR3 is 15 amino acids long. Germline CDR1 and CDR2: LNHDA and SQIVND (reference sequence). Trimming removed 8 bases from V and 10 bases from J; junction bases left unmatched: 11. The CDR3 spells CASSMTGGGQSPLHF. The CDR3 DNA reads TGTGCCAGTTCGATGACAGGGGGCGGTCAATCACCCCTCCACTTT.

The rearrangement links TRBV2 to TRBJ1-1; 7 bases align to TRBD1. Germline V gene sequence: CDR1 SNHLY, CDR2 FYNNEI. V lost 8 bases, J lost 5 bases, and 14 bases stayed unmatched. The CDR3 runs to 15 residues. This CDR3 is CASRSEGALGTEAFF. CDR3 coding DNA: TGTGCCAGCCGGTCCGAGGGGGCGTTGGGGACTGAAGCTTTCTTT.

The CDR3 sequence: CASSQRLAGNNEQFF. CDR3 DNA: TGTGCCAGCAGCCAACGACTAGCGGGGAACAATGAGCAGTTCTTC. This chain joins TRBV11-3 and TRBJ2-1; 11 nucleotides align to TRBD2. Germline CDR1 and CDR2: SGHNT and YENEEA. V shed 5 bases, J shed 5 bases, and the junction held 5 bases outside the gene matches. This CDR3 contains 15 residues.

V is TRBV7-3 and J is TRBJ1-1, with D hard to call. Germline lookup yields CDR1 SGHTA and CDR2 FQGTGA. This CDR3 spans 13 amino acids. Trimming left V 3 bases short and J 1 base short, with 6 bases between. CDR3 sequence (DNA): TGTGCCAGCAGCTTCGGAGCGAACACTGAAGCTTTCTTT. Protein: CASSFGANTEAFF.

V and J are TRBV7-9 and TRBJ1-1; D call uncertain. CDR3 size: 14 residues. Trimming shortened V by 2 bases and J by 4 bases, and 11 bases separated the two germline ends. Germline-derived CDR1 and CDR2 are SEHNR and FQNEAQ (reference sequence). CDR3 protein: CASSLNTGGTEAFF. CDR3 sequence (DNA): TGTGCCAGCAGCTTAAATACCGGCGGCACTGAAGCTTTCTTT.